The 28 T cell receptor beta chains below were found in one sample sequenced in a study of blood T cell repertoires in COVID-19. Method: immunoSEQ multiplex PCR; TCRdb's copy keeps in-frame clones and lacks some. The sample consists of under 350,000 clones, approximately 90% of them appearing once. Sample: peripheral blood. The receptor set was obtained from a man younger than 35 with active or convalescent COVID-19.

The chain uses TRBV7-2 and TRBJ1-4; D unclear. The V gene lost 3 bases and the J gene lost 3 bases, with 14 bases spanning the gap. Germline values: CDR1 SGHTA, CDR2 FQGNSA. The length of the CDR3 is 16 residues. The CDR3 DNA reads TGTGCCAGCAGCTTTTCGTTCGAGCGGTCTAATGAAAAACTGTTTTTT. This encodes CASSFSFERSNEKLFF.

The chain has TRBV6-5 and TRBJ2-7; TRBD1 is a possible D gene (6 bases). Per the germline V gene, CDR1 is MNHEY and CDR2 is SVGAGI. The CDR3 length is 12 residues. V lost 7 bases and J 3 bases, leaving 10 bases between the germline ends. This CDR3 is CASKDRYYEQYF. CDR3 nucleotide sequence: TGTGCCAGCAAAGACAGGTACTACGAGCAGTACTTC.

The CDR3 spells CASSRKRIITDTQYF. Here the CDR3 DNA reads TGTGCCAGCAGCCGAAAGCGGATTATCACAGATACGCAGTATTTT. The gene calls are TRBV7-9 and TRBJ2-3; a weak D match, TRBD2 (5 bases). Germline loops: CDR1 SEHNR, CDR2 FQNEAQ (reference sequence). Trimming stripped 5 bases from V and 2 bases from J, with 14 bases between. The CDR3 loop spans 15 amino acids.

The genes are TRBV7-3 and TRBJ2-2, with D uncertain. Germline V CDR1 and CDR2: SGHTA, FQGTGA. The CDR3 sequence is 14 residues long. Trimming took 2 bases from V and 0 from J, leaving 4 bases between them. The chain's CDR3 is CASSLLTNTGELFF. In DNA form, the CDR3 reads TGTGCCAGCAGCTTACTTACGAACACCGGGGAGCTGTTTTTT.

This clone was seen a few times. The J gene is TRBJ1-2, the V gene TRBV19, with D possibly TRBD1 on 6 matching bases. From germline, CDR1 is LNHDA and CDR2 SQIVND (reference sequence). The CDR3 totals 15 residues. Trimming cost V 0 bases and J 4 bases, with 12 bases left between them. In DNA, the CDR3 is TGTGCCAGTAGTATAGAGAACGGCAGGGGCTATGGCTACACCTTC. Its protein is CASSIENGRGYGYTF.

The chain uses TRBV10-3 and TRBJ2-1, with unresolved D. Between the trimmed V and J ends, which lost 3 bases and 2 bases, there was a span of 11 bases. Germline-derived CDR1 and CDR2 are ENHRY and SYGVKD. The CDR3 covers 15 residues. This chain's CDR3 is CAISDMSAAYNEQFF. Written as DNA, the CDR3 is TGTGCCATCAGTGACATGAGCGCCGCCTACAATGAGCAGTTCTTC.

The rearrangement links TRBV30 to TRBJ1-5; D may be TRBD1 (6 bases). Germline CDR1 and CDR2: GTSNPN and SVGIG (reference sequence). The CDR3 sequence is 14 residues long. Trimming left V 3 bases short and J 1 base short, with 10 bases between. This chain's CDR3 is CAWSRGQSNQPQHF. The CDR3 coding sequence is TGTGCCTGGAGCCGAGGACAGAGCAATCAGCCCCAGCATTTT. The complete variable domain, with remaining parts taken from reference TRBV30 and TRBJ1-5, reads SQTIHQWPATLVQPVGSPLSLECTVEGTSNPNLYWYRQAAGRGLQLLFYSVGIGQISSEVPQNLSASRPQDRQFILSSKKLLLSDSGFYLCAWSRGQSNQPQHFGDGTRLSIL.

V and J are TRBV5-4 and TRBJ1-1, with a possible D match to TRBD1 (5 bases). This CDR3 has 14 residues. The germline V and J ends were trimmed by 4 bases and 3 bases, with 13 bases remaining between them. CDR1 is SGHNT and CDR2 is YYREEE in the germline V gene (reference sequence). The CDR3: CASSPQGSDTEAFF. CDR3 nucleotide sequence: TGTGCCAGCAGCCCGCAGGGATCGGACACTGAAGCTTTCTTT. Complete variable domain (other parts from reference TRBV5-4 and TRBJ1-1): ETGVTQSPTHLIKTRGQQVTLRCSSQSGHNTVSWYQQALGQGPQFIFQYYREEENGRGNFPPRFSGLQFPNYSSELNVNALELDDSALYLCASSPQGSDTEAFFGQGTRLTVV.

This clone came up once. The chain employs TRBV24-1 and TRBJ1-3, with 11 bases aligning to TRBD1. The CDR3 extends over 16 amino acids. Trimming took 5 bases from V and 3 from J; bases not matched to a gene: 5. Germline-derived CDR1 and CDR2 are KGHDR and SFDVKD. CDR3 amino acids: CATSAGQGADGNTIYF. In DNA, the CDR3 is TGTGCCACCAGTGCTGGACAGGGGGCCGATGGAAACACCATATATTTT.

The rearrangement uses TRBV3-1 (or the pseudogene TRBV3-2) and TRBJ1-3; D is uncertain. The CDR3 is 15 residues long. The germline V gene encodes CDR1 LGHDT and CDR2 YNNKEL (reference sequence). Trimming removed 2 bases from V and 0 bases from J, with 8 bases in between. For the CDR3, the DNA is TGTGCCAGCAGCCAACGGAGCGTCTCTGGAAACACCATATATTTT. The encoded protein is CASSQRSVSGNTIYF.

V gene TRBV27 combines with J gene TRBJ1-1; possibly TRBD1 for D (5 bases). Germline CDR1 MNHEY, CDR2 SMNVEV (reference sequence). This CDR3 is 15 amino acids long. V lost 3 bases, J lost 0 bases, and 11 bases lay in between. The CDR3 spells CASSFNRIMNTEAFF. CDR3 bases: TGTGCCAGCAGTTTTAACAGGATCATGAACACTGAAGCTTTCTTT.

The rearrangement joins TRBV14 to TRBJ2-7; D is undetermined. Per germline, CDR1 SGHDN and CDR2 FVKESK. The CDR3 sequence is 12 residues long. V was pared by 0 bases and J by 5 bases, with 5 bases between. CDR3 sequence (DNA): TGTGCCAGCAGCCAAGAGTGGCACGAGCAGTACTTC. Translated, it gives CASSQEWHEQYF.

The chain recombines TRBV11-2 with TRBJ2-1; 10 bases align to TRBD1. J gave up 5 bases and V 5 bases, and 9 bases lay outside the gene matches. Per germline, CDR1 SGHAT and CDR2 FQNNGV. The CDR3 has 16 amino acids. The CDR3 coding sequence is TGTGCCAGCAGCCAGCATGGGACAGGGGCACACAATGAGCAGTTCTTC. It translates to CASSQHGTGAHNEQFF.

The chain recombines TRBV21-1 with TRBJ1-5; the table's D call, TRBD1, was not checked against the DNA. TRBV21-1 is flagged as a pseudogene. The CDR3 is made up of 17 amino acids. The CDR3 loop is CASSKRRRQGINQPQHF. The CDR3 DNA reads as TGTGCCAGCAGCAAACGGAGAAGACAGGGCATCAATCAGCCCCAGCATTTT.

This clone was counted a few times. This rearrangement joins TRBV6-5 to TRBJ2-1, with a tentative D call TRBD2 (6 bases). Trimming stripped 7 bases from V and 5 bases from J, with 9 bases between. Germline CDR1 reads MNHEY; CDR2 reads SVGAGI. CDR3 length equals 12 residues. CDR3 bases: TGTGCCAGCATTGGACTACACAATGAGCAGTTCTTC. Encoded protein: CASIGLHNEQFF.

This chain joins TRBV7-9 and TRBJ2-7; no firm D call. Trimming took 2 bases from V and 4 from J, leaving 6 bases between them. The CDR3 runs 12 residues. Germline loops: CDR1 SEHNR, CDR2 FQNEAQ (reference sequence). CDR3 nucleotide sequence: TGTGCCAGCAGCTTATACGGGTACGAGCAGTACTTC. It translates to CASSLYGYEQYF.

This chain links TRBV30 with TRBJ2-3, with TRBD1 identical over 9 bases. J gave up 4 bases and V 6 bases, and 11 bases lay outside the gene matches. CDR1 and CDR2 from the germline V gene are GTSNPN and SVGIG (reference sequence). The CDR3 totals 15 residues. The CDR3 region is CACRQTGGPADTQYF. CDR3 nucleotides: TGTGCCTGCCGACAAACAGGGGGCCCCGCAGATACGCAGTATTTT.

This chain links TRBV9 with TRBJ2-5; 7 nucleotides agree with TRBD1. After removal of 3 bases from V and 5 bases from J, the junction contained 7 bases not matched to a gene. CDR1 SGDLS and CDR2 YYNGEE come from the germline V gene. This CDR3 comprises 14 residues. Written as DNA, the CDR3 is TGTGCCAGCAGCGAAAGACAGGGTTCGGAGACCCAGTACTTC. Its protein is CASSERQGSETQYF.

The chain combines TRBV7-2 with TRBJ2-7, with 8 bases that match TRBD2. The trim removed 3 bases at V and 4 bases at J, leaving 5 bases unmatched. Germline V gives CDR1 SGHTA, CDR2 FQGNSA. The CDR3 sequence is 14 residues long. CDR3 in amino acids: CASSFTGGPYEQYF. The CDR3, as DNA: TGTGCCAGCAGCTTTACGGGAGGGCCTTACGAGCAGTACTTC.

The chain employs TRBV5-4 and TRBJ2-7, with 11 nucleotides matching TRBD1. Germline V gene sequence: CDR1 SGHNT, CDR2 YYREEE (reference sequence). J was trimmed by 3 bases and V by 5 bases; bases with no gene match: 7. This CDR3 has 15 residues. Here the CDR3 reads CASSYGQGAVYEQYF. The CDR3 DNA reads TGTGCCAGCAGTTATGGACAGGGGGCTGTCTACGAGCAGTACTTC. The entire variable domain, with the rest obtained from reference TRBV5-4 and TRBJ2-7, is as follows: ETGVTQSPTHLIKTRGQQVTLRCSSQSGHNTVSWYQQALGQGPQFIFQYYREEENGRGNFPPRFSGLQFPNYSSELNVNALELDDSALYLCASSYGQGAVYEQYFGPGTRLTVT.

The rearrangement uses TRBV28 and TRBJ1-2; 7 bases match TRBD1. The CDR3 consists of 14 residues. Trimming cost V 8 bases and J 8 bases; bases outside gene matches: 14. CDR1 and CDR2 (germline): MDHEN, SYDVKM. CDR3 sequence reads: CASLGAGGSWGYTF. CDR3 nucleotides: TGTGCCAGCCTCGGGGCAGGGGGTTCATGGGGCTACACCTTC.

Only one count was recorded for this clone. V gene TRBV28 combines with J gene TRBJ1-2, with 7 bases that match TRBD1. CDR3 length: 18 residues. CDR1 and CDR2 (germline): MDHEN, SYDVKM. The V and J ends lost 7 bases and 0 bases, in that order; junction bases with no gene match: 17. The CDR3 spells CASIKGARLYTANYGYTF. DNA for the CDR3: TGTGCCAGCATTAAGGGGGCGCGTCTCTACACAGCTAACTATGGCTACACCTTC.

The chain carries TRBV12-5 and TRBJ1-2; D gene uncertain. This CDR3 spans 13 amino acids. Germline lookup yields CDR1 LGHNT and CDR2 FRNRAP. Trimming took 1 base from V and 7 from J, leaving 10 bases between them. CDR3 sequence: CASGLGHSGGYTF. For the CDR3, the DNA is TGTGCTAGTGGTTTGGGTCATTCGGGTGGCTACACCTTC.

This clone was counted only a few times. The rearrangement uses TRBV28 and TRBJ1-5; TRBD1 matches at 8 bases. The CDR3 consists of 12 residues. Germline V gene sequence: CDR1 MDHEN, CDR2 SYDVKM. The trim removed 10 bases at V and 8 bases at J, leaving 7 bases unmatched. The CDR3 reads CATLDRGEPQHF. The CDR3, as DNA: TGTGCCACCTTAGACAGGGGAGAGCCCCAGCATTTT.

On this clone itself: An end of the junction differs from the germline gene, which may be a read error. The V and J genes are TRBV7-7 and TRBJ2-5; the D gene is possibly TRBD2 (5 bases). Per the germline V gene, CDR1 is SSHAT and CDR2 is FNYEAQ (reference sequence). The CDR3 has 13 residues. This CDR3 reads CASSDTRGETQYF. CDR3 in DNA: TGTGCTAGCAGCGACACCCGGGGAGAGACCCAGTACTTC. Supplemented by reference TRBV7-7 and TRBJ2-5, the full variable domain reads GAGVSQSPRYKVTKRGQDVTLRCDPISSHATLYWYQQALGQGPEFLTYFNYEAQPDKSGLPSDRFSAERPEGSISTLTIQRTEQRDSAMYRCASSDTRGETQYFGPGTRLLVL.

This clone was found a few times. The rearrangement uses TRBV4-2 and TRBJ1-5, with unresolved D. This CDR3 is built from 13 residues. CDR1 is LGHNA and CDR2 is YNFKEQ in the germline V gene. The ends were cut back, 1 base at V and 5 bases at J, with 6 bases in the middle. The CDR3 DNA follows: TGTGCCAGCAGCCAAGCCCTAGATCAGCCCCAGCATTTT. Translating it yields CASSQALDQPQHF.

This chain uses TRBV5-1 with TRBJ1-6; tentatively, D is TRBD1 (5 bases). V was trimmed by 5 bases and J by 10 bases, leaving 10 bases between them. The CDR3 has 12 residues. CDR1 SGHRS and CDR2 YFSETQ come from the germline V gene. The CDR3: CASREGSSPLHF. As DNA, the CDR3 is TGCGCCAGCAGGGAGGGGTCCTCACCCCTCCACTTT.

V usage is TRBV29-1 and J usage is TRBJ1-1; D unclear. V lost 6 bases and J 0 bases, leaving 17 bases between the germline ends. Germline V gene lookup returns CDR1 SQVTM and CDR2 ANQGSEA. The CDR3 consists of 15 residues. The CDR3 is CSVSVGSFMNTEAFF. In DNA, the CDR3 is TGCAGCGTCTCCGTGGGCAGCTTCATGAACACTGAAGCTTTCTTT.